This paragraph reports one TCR beta chain. Its specificity is not known. Produced via immunoSEQ multiplex PCR; TCRdb's table is partial and in-frame only. Of 67,000 or so clones detected, roughly 87% appear once; the ten largest clones hold 1% to 1.2%. Patients were ruled out by autoimmune disease history or systemic immunosuppression. The source of the sample is a study of OX40 agonist ivuxolimab in advanced cancers. Study results and caveats: Expanded clones were, on average, more numerous among CD8+ T cells than CD4+.

Source: CD4+ or CD8+ T cells sorted from blood, taken in a trial of the OX40 agonist ivuxolimab. The receptor's source is an adult with an advanced solid tumor such as melanoma, head and neck, liver or kidney cancer.

The chain's CDR3 is CASSQGGGNTQPQHF. CDR3 coding DNA: TGTGCCAGCAGCCAAGGCGGGGGTAACACTCAGCCCCAGCATTTT. The gene calls are TRBV14 and TRBJ1-5; D perhaps matches TRBD1 (5 bases). Per germline, CDR1 SGHDN and CDR2 FVKESK. The CDR3 runs to 15 residues. Trimming left V 1 base short and J 6 bases short, with 13 bases between.